This T cell receptor beta chain was sequenced in a study of cytomegalovirus exposure and HLA in healthy donors. At the level of the study: The study placed approximately 80% of its approximately 360 genotyped donors in the Caucasian-associated ancestry cluster. Notes on the study in general: Association with HLA alleles at 0.05 false discovery rate was found for 16,951 TCR beta sequences in a later analysis.

The PCR had 60 Vbeta and 13 Jbeta primers. Study processing details: An analysis that came later counted 73 million or so unique TCR beta chains, 10 million to 12 million shared. Using immunoSEQ multiplex PCR, the repertoire was profiled, and TCRdb retains in-frame clones only, with some absent. V and J calls and clone size are those listed in that table; D and trimming were worked out from the DNA. The repertoire holds over 150,000 clones, with 65% to 85% as singletons. V lost 1 base and J lost 1, with 4 bases in between. Looked up from germline, CDR1 is SEHNR and CDR2 is FQNEAQ (reference sequence). The CDR3 has 13 amino acids. Concerning this clone itself: Its antigen is not identified.

This receptor was obtained from a woman in her twenties or thirties in good health and CMV-seropositive. The specimen sequenced was PBMCs. The rearrangement uses TRBV7-9 and TRBJ1-1, with no clear D. CDR3 sequence: CASSLGANTEAFF. The DNA of the CDR3 is TGTGCCAGCAGCTTAGGGGCGAACACTGAAGCTTTCTTT.